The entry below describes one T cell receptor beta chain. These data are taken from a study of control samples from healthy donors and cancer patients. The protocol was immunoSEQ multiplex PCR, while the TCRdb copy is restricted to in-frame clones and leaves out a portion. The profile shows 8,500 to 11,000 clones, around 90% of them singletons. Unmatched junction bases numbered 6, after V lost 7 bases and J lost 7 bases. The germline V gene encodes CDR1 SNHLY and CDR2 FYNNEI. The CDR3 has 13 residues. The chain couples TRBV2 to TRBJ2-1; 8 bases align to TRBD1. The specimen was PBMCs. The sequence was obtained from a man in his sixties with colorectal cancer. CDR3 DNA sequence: TGTGCCAGCACATGGACAGGGAGAAATGAGCAGTTCTTC. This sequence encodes CASTWTGRNEQFF. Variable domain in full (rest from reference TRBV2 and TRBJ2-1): EPEVTQTPSHQVTQMGQEVILRCVPISNHLYFYWYRQILGQKVEFLVSFYNNEISEKSEIFDDQFSVERPDGSNFTLKIRSTKLEDSAMYFCASTWTGRNEQFFGPGTRLTVL.